These 27 T cell receptor beta chains were all obtained from the same sample, sequenced in a study of T-cell memory formation after mild COVID-19. TCRdb reprocessed the 5' RACE reads with MiXCR, giving one entry per CDR3 protein. Of almost 550,000 distinct CDR3 sequences in the sample, roughly 22% were seen once. The sequencing sample was made of PBMCs or a T cell subset sorted from them (not recorded which). The receptor set was obtained from an adult woman who had mild COVID-19 (a few samples of this study predate the infection). Cell type and time point are not known.

There are many counts of this clonotype. J is TRBJ2-1 and V is TRBV4-3; 7 bases match TRBD1. Germline CDR1 is LGHNA and CDR2 is YSLEER. J gave up 5 bases and V 8 bases, and 3 bases lay outside the gene matches. The CDR3 contains 12 residues. In DNA form, the CDR3 reads TGCGCCAGCGGGACAGCCAACAATGAGCAGTTCTTC. It is translated as CASGTANNEQFF.

This clonotype was counted between two and nine times. V usage is TRBV6-6 and J usage is TRBJ2-7, with TRBD2 matching 8 bases. V trimming: 0 bases; J trimming: 3 bases; junction bases outside the gene matches: 4. The CDR3 consists of 15 residues. Germline loops: CDR1 MNHNY, CDR2 SVGAGI (reference sequence). In DNA, the CDR3 is TGTGCCAGCAGTTACTCGAGGACTAGCATCTACGAGCAGTACTTC. Its translation is CASSYSRTSIYEQYF.

The rearrangement links TRBV11-3 to TRBJ2-3, with D possibly TRBD1 on 6 matching bases. This CDR3 comprises 18 residues. V lost 5 bases, J lost 5 bases, and 26 bases lay in between. Germline CDR1 and CDR2: SGHNT and YENEEA. This chain's CDR3 is CASSPTLPGRKGGDTQYF. The CDR3 bases are TGTGCCAGCAGCCCGACTCTCCCGGGACGTAAAGGGGGAGATACGCAGTATTTT.

The chain couples TRBV20-1 to TRBJ1-2, with 8 bases lining up with TRBD1. The CDR3 covers 16 residues. V lost 3 bases, J lost 7 bases, and 16 bases stayed unmatched. Germline CDR1 and CDR2: DFQATT and SNEGSKA (reference sequence). The CDR3 reads CSASPPMTTGASGYTF. In nucleotides, the CDR3 is TGCAGTGCTAGTCCGCCGATGACGACAGGGGCAAGTGGCTACACCTTC.

In its sample, this clonotype was seen a few times. The chain carries TRBV5-5 and TRBJ2-6; 9 bases are a match to TRBD1. The ends lost 4 bases at V and 4 bases at J; junction bases unmatched: 9. Looked up from germline, CDR1 is SGHKS and CDR2 is YYEKEE (reference sequence). There are 17 residues in the CDR3. The CDR3 is CASSHPGQGPGANVLTF. CDR3 nucleotide sequence: TGTGCCAGCAGCCATCCGGGACAGGGTCCCGGGGCCAACGTCCTGACTTTC. Together with reference TRBV5-5 and TRBJ2-6, the CDR3 gives the full variable domain: DAGVTQSPTHLIKTRGQQVTLRCSPISGHKSVSWYQQVLGQGPQFIFQYYEKEERGRGNFPDRFSARQFPNYSSELNVNALLLGDSALYLCASSHPGQGPGANVLTFGAGSRLTVL.

The V call is TRBV12-3 or TRBV12-4, the J call TRBJ1-2, with a tentative D call TRBD1 (6 bases). This CDR3 spans 13 amino acids. With 0 bases removed from V and 7 bases from J, the gap between germline ends came to 9 bases. CDR3 coding DNA: TGTGCCAGCAGTTTAGCGCCGGACAGTGGCTACACCTTC. Its translation is CASSLAPDSGYTF.

This clonotype occurred a few times. The chain links TRBV6-4 to TRBJ2-3; 8 nucleotides agree with TRBD2. CDR3 length: 15 amino acids. Germline CDR1 and CDR2: MRHNA and SNTAGT. J was trimmed by 0 bases and V by 2 bases; bases with no gene match: 1. Written as DNA, the CDR3 is TGTGCCAGCAGTGACGGACTAGCTAGCACAGATACGCAGTATTTT. Its translation: CASSDGLASTDTQYF.

This clonotype was seen only a few times. The chain couples TRBV7-9 to TRBJ2-3, with 11 bases fitting TRBD2. The CDR3 loop spans 17 amino acids. The junction had 12 bases not matched to a gene; V was cut back by 6 bases and J by 4 bases. Germline values: CDR1 SEHNR, CDR2 FQNEAQ (reference sequence). The DNA of the CDR3 is TGTGCCAGCAGTCCCGGGACTAGCGGTGGGGTCGCAGATACGCAGTATTTT. Its translation is CASSPGTSGGVADTQYF.

The rearrangement joins TRBV3-1 to TRBJ1-5, with 11 bases that match TRBD1. CDR3 size: 17 residues. Germline V lookup: CDR1 LGHDT, CDR2 YNNKEL (reference sequence). V gave up 4 bases and J gave up 4 bases; unmatched junction bases: 9. This chain's CDR3 is CASSLGTGGRANQPQHF. The CDR3 DNA sequence: TGTGCCAGCAGCCTGGGGACAGGGGGAAGAGCAAATCAGCCCCAGCATTTT. The complete variable domain, with remaining parts taken from reference TRBV3-1 and TRBJ1-5, reads DTAVSQTPKYLVTQMGNDKSIKCEQNLGHDTMYWYKQDSKKFLKIMFSYNNKELIINETVPNRFSPKSPDKAHLNLHINSLELGDSAVYFCASSLGTGGRANQPQHFGDGTRLSIL.

In its sample, this clonotype was seen a few times. The V gene is TRBV12-3 or TRBV12-4, the J gene TRBJ2-5; weak D call: TRBD2 (5 bases). The CDR3 loop spans 17 amino acids. V lost 0 bases and J lost 0, with 14 bases in between. The CDR3 bases are TGTGCCAGCAGTTTAGCCCCTGGGAGAGCGGACCAAGAGACCCAGTACTTC. Its protein is CASSLAPGRADQETQYF.

The V gene is TRBV6-1, the J gene TRBJ2-3, with TRBD1 identical over 7 bases. The germline V gene has CDR1 MNHNS and CDR2 SASEGT. V trimming: 6 bases; J trimming: 3 bases; junction bases outside the gene matches: 9. CDR3 length: 15 amino acids. CDR3 residues: CASRVIQGKTDTQYF. CDR3 nucleotide sequence: TGTGCCAGCAGAGTCATACAGGGGAAAACAGATACGCAGTATTTT.

The rearrangement uses TRBV2 and TRBJ2-3; D perhaps matches TRBD2 (6 bases). This CDR3 is built from 15 residues. The V end was cut by 6 bases, the J end by 0 bases, with 13 bases between. Germline-derived CDR1 and CDR2 are SNHLY and FYNNEI. DNA for the CDR3: TGTGCCAGCAGGGTAGCGGCCGTTAGCACAGATACGCAGTATTTT. This encodes CASRVAAVSTDTQYF. Drawing the rest from reference TRBV2 and TRBJ2-3, the complete variable domain is EPEVTQTPSHQVTQMGQEVILRCVPISNHLYFYWYRQILGQKVEFLVSFYNNEISEKSEIFDDQFSVERPDGSNFTLKIRSTKLEDSAMYFCASRVAAVSTDTQYFGPGTRLTVL.

This clonotype was picked up many times. The chain joins TRBV19 to TRBJ1-1, with D tentatively TRBD1 (6 bases). The V and J ends lost 4 bases and 0 bases respectively, with 9 bases between them. The CDR3 is made up of 14 amino acids. Per the germline V gene, CDR1 is LNHDA and CDR2 is SQIVND (reference sequence). The CDR3 here is CASSKQGMNTEAFF. CDR3 sequence (DNA): TGTGCCAGTAGTAAACAGGGAATGAACACTGAAGCTTTCTTT. The full variable domain, rest sourced from reference TRBV19 and TRBJ1-1, is DGGITQSPKYLFRKEGQNVTLSCEQNLNHDAMYWYRQDPGQGLRLIYYSQIVNDFQKGDIAEGYSVSREKKESFPLTVTSAQKNPTAFYLCASSKQGMNTEAFFGQGTRLTVV.

This sequence joins TRBV30 and TRBJ1-2; D ambiguous. The CDR3 has 13 residues. Germline CDR1 is GTSNPN and CDR2 is SVGIG (reference sequence). V was cut by 4 bases and J by 5 bases, with 14 bases left in between. This CDR3 reads CAWKSLGYYGYTF. CDR3 DNA: TGTGCCTGGAAATCCCTTGGCTATTATGGCTACACCTTC.

This chain links TRBV5-6 with TRBJ1-2; D remains ambiguous. Germline values: CDR1 SGHDT, CDR2 YYEEEE. CDR3 size: 13 residues. V dropped 6 bases and J dropped 0 bases, with 9 bases sitting between them. CDR3 in DNA: TGTGCCAGCAAAGGTCGGACTAACTATGGCTACACCTTC. This codes for CASKGRTNYGYTF.

The chain employs TRBV6-2 or TRBV6-3 and TRBJ2-1; TRBD2 agrees at 7 bases. The germline CDR1 and CDR2 sequences are MNHEY and SVGEGT. This CDR3 has 16 amino acids. The J segment lost 1 base and the V segment lost 2 bases, leaving 5 bases of the junction unmatched. In DNA, the CDR3 is TGTGCCAGCAGTTACGGGTTAGCGGGTTCCTACAATGAGCAGTTCTTC. It yields the protein CASSYGLAGSYNEQFF.

This clonotype showed up just a few times. As DNA, the CDR3 is TGTGCCAGCAGCCCGGGACAGGGCCCTAATGAAAAACTGTTTTTT. Translating it yields CASSPGQGPNEKLFF. The V gene is TRBV12-3 or TRBV12-4, the J gene TRBJ1-4; 9 nucleotides match TRBD1. V trimming: 6 bases; J trimming: 3 bases; junction bases outside the gene matches: 5. The CDR3 is made up of 15 amino acids.

The V and J genes are TRBV27 and TRBJ2-3; 7 bases match TRBD2. The CDR3 runs 16 residues. J was trimmed by 0 bases and V by 6 bases; bases with no gene match: 9. Germline CDR1 and CDR2: MNHEY and SMNVEV (reference sequence). CDR3 sequence (DNA): TGTGCCAGCAGAGCAACAGCGGGGCTTAGCACAGATACGCAGTATTTT. It is translated as CASRATAGLSTDTQYF.

The V and J genes are TRBV6-5 and TRBJ1-2; possibly TRBD1 for D (5 bases). Germline CDR1 is MNHEY and CDR2 is SVGAGI. The CDR3 sequence is 14 residues long. V lost 7 bases and J 8 bases, leaving 20 bases between the germline ends. CDR3 nucleotide sequence: TGTGCCAGCACCCTAAGGGACGGGGTAACGGGCTACACCTTC. It yields the protein CASTLRDGVTGYTF.

This clonotype turned up a few times. This chain links TRBV20-1 with TRBJ2-7; 7 bases fit TRBD1. The CDR3 is made up of 13 amino acids. The germline V gene has CDR1 DFQATT and CDR2 SNEGSKA (reference sequence). Germline trimming cut 3 bases from V and 2 bases from J; bases unmatched to any gene: 4. CDR3 residues: CSARDDRAYEQYF. The CDR3 DNA reads TGCAGTGCTAGGGACGACAGGGCCTACGAGCAGTACTTC.

V is TRBV29-1 and J is TRBJ1-1; no clear D gene. The CDR3 loop spans 12 amino acids. Trimming removed 7 bases from V and 2 bases from J, with 11 bases in between. Germline V gene lookup returns CDR1 SQVTM and CDR2 ANQGSEA. The chain's CDR3 is CSDVGGNTEAFF. CDR3 sequence (DNA): TGCAGCGACGTAGGAGGAAACACTGAAGCTTTCTTT.

The J gene is TRBJ1-2, the V gene TRBV7-9, with 8 bases identical to TRBD1. The CDR3 loop spans 14 amino acids. V trimming: 4 bases; J trimming: 7 bases; junction bases outside the gene matches: 8. Germline CDR1 SEHNR, CDR2 FQNEAQ (reference sequence). The chain's CDR3 is CASSSIDRGPGYTF. CDR3 bases: TGTGCCAGCAGCTCGATTGACAGGGGCCCTGGCTACACCTTC.

The rearrangement uses TRBV5-1 and TRBJ2-2; 13 nucleotides agree with TRBD2. Germline assignment: CDR1 SGHRS and CDR2 YFSETQ. The CDR3 extends over 16 amino acids. The V and J ends lost 0 bases and 7 bases, in that order; junction bases with no gene match: 3. The CDR3, as DNA: TGCGCCAGCAGCTTGGCCGGGACTAGCGGGAACGGGGAGCTGTTTTTT. Translation gives CASSLAGTSGNGELFF. Full variable domain (outside the CDR3, taken from reference TRBV5-1 and TRBJ2-2): KAGVTQTPRYLIKTRGQQVTLSCSPISGHRSVSWYQQTPGQGLQFLFEYFSETQRNKGNFPGRFSGRQFSNSRSEMNVSTLELGDSALYLCASSLAGTSGNGELFFGEGSRLTVL.

This sequence joins TRBV7-9 and TRBJ1-5; tentatively, D is TRBD1 (5 bases). Trimming removed 5 bases at V and 5 bases at J, with 10 bases between. Germline assignment: CDR1 SEHNR and CDR2 FQNEAQ (reference sequence). The CDR3 extends over 13 amino acids. CDR3 DNA: TGTGCCAGCAGCGCCGCCAGGGATCAGCCCCAGCATTTT. This translates into CASSAARDQPQHF.

The sample holds many counts of this clonotype. This sequence joins TRBV7-2 and TRBJ2-4; D perhaps matches TRBD2 (6 bases). Germline loops: CDR1 SGHTA, CDR2 FQGNSA. V was cut by 7 bases and J by 1 base, with 8 bases left in between. This CDR3 region has 13 residues. CDR3 sequence reads: CASKEGAKNIQYF. The CDR3 DNA follows: TGTGCCAGCAAGGAGGGGGCCAAAAACATTCAGTACTTC.

This clonotype was observed a few times. The gene calls are TRBV9 and TRBJ1-4, with D possibly being TRBD1 (5 bases). Germline V gives CDR1 SGDLS, CDR2 YYNGEE. Trimming left V 7 bases short and J 7 bases short, with 17 bases between. This CDR3 contains 14 residues. Written as DNA, the CDR3 is TGTGCCAGCGCCAAGGGGCGGGGGGGTGAAAAACTGTTTTTT. Its translation is CASAKGRGGEKLFF.

This clonotype was seen more than once but under ten times. V gene TRBV5-1 combines with J gene TRBJ1-1; no firm D call. Deletions cut 4 bases from V and 0 bases from J, with 13 bases between. Per the germline V gene, CDR1 is SGHRS and CDR2 is YFSETQ. The CDR3 runs 15 residues. The CDR3 bases are TGCGCCAGCAGCCTTACGACGCAGGTGAACACTGAAGCTTTCTTT. Its protein is CASSLTTQVNTEAFF. Filled out from reference TRBV5-1 and TRBJ1-1, the complete variable domain reads KAGVTQTPRYLIKTRGQQVTLSCSPISGHRSVSWYQQTPGQGLQFLFEYFSETQRNKGNFPGRFSGRQFSNSRSEMNVSTLELGDSALYLCASSLTTQVNTEAFFGQGTRLTVV.